The rows below give T cell receptor beta chains drawn from one sample of a study of identical twins. In TCRdb, the 5' RACE reads were re-called with MiXCR into one record per CDR3 protein. The data show approximately 280,000 distinct CDR3 sequences, less than 9% seen once. The same data also contributed to another study, on yellow fever vaccine responses in identical twins.

Sequenced material: memory (CD45RO+) T cells sorted from blood. The receptors here all came from a woman aged 18-30 years in good health. The CDR3 runs from the conserved cysteine through the conserved F or W. Fields, in order: clone size, D gene, J gene, V gene, CDR3 DNA, CDR3 protein. D genes are given only for firm matches. Not every row has a clone size; where given, it reads once, few, many or a size class.

>few|TRBD1|TRBJ2-5|TRBV7-9
TGTGCCAGCAGCTTACTCAACCGACAGGGACGTCAAGAGACCCAGTACTTC
CASSLLNRQGRQETQYF
>.|TRBD1|TRBJ2-5|TRBV11-3
TGTGCCAGCAGCTCCCGGTGGTATGGACAGGGATGGGGGACCCAGTACTTC
CASSSRWYGQGWGTQYF
>many|TRBD2|TRBJ2-5|TRBV5-1
TGCGCCAGCAGCTTGTGGGCGGGAGGCGGAGAGACCCAGTACTTC
CASSLWAGGGETQYF
>many|.|TRBJ2-4|TRBV13
TGTGCCAGCAGCTTGAGGTCTGGGGTGGCCAAAAACATTCAGTACTTC
CASSLRSGVAKNIQYF
>.|TRBD1|TRBJ2-7|TRBV7-3
TGTGCCAGCAGCTACACAGGGGCGGGCGAGCAGTACTTC
CASSYTGAGEQYF
>once|TRBD2|TRBJ2-5|TRBV11-2
TGTGCCAGCAGCCGTCAAACTAGCGGGGGACCTCAAGAGACCCAGTACTTC
CASSRQTSGGPQETQYF
>many|.|TRBJ1-1|TRBV5-6
TGTGCCAGCAGCTTATGGGGGTACAACACTGAAGCTTTCTTT
CASSLWGYNTEAFF
>few|.|TRBJ2-2|TRBV7-9
TGTGCCAGCAGCCTAAGGGGTGTGGTAACCGGGGAGCTGTTTTTT
CASSLRGVVTGELFF
>.|.|TRBJ2-3|TRBV5-1
TGCGCCAGCAGCGAGCGCACTAGCACAGATACGCAGTATTTT
CASSERTSTDTQYF
>.|TRBD1|TRBJ2-6|TRBV7-9
TGTGCCAGCAGCTTAGACAGGGGACACTCTGGGGCCAACGTCCTGACTTTC
CASSLDRGHSGANVLTF
>.|.|TRBJ2-2|TRBV3-1
TGTGCCAGCAGCCAAAGAACCGGGGAGCTGTTTTTT
CASSQRTGELFF
>.|.|TRBJ1-1|TRBV28
TGTGCTTCTTTCCCCAGTAATTACGACAACACTGAAGCTTTCTTT
CASFPSNYDNTEAFF
>.|TRBD1|TRBJ1-2|TRBV2
TGTGCCAGCAGGCAGGGGGCGCATGGCTACACCTTC
CASRQGAHGYTF
>many|.|TRBJ2-2|TRBV5-1
TGCGCCAGCAGCTTGGACGGAAACGCGAACACCGGGGAGCTGTTTTTT
CASSLDGNANTGELFF
>many|.|TRBJ2-7|TRBV2
TGTGCCACCCGGGGTAGTCGTCTTTTAATGGAGCAGTACTTC
CATRGSRLLMEQYF
>.|.|TRBJ2-3|TRBV6-5
TGTGCCAGCAGTACCCTAACGCAGTATTTT
CASSTLTQYF
>.|TRBD1|TRBJ1-1|TRBV10-2
TGCGCCAGCAGTAGGGGGCTGAGTGGGAACACTGAAGCTTTCTTT
CASSRGLSGNTEAFF
>many|.|TRBJ1-1|TRBV20-1
TGCAGTGCTAGCACCGGGGTAAGCTTGGGGAACACTGAAGCTTTCTTT
CSASTGVSLGNTEAFF
>.|TRBD2|TRBJ2-5|TRBV3-1
TGTGCCAGCAGTCCCCTCGGCGGGGGGGTCCAAGAGACCCAGTACTTC
CASSPLGGGVQETQYF
>many|TRBD1|TRBJ2-2|TRBV4-2
TGTGCCAGCAGCCAGGGACAGGGAACCACCGGGGAGCTGTTTTTT
CASSQGQGTTGELFF
>.|.|TRBJ2-2|TRBV12-3/TRBV12-4
TGTGCCAGCAGTCAGGGGCTAGCGCCCACCGGGGAGCTGTTTTTT
CASSQGLAPTGELFF